The clone carrying this T cell receptor beta chain was picked up a small number of times. These data are taken from a study of blood T cell repertoires in COVID-19. Sequencing used immunoSEQ multiplex PCR; TCRdb keeps in-frame clones, though not all of them. The sample lists 200,000 or so clones, approximately 85% occurring once. The V gene lost 3 bases and the J gene lost 8 bases, with 8 bases spanning the gap. This CDR3 is built from 11 residues. The germline CDR1 and CDR2 sequences are DFQATT and SNEGSKA (reference sequence). The J gene is TRBJ2-1, the V gene TRBV20-1; D gene unclear. The source of this sequence is a human donor with active or convalescent COVID-19. The donor label of this sample is uncertain. Sequencing was performed on peripheral blood. The CDR3 DNA sequence: TGCAGTGCTAGGGGCCAAGATGAGCAGTTCTTC. This gives the protein CSARGQDEQFF.